Sequencing of this T cell receptor (beta chain) was carried out in a study of naive and memory T cell subsets. Two oligonucleotides, mixed equimolar, formed the beta constant-region primer covering TRBC1 and TRBC2. Ligated cDNA was amplified by four rounds of PCR with nested alpha and beta constant-region primers and SP2. A 12-nucleotide UMI and the SP2 primer were added to the cDNA 3' end by oligonucleotide ligation. TCRdb reanalysed the UMI-ligation and nested PCR reads using MiXCR and keeps one entry per CDR3 protein. The sample contains 100,000 to 150,000 distinct CDR3 sequences, 35% to 40% of which appear only once. Of note for this clonotype: Its matching antigen is unknown.

Whole-study findings and limits: RNA-based TCR counts may shift with T cell activation and differentiation.

The receptor was derived from a human donor in good health. The sequenced sample was central memory CD4+ T cells from blood.

CDR3 region: CATSRDLAGGANEQFF. The DNA of the CDR3 is TGTGCCACCAGCAGAGATCTAGCGGGAGGCGCGAATGAGCAGTTCTTC. The V and J genes are TRBV15 and TRBJ2-1, with TRBD2 identical over 11 bases. V trimming: 0 bases; J trimming: 7 bases; junction bases outside the gene matches: 5. The CDR3 sequence is 16 residues long. The germline CDR1 and CDR2 sequences are LNHNV and YYDKDF (reference sequence).